The 14 T cell receptor beta chains below come from one sample, sequenced in a study of blood T cell repertoires in COVID-19 (TCRdb year 2020). Receptors were amplified or captured by the immunoSEQ multiplex PCR assay. Not all clones reach the TCRdb copy of this immuneACCESS table, which keeps in-frame sequences only. Checked studies attribute under half of the gap to unresolved V genes and leave the rest unexplained. The sample data list roughly 130,000 clones, and about 86% of these were observed just once. The top ten hold about a sixth of the sample. Source material: peripheral blood. These receptors originate from a woman aged 45-65 years with acute or convalescent COVID-19.

The chain joins TRBV19 to TRBJ2-3; a weak D match, TRBD2 (6 bases). The CDR3 covers 13 residues. V shed 5 bases and J shed 8 bases, with 14 bases lying between them. Germline values: CDR1 LNHDA, CDR2 SQIVND (reference sequence). In DNA, the CDR3 is TGTGCCAGTAGTCCGGGGACTGGGAGTACGCAGTATTTT. Residues: CASSPGTGSTQYF. Full variable domain (remainder filled in from reference TRBV19 and TRBJ2-3): DGGITQSPKYLFRKEGQNVTLSCEQNLNHDAMYWYRQDPGQGLRLIYYSQIVNDFQKGDIAEGYSVSREKKESFPLTVTSAQKNPTAFYLCASSPGTGSTQYFGPGTRLTVL.

The chain recombines TRBV3-1 (or the pseudogene TRBV3-2) with TRBJ2-7; 7 bases agree with TRBD2. Germline V gene sequence: CDR1 LGHDT, CDR2 YNNKEL (reference sequence). Germline trimming cut 0 bases from V and 6 bases from J; bases unmatched to any gene: 5. This CDR3 has 14 amino acids. CDR3 in amino acids: CASSQDGGSREQYF. The CDR3 bases are TGTGCCAGCAGCCAAGATGGCGGGAGTCGCGAGCAGTACTTC.

The V and J genes are TRBV3-1 (or the pseudogene TRBV3-2) and TRBJ1-1, with 8 nucleotides matching TRBD1. Germline CDR1 and CDR2: LGHDT and YNNKEL (reference sequence). CDR3 length: 15 residues. J was trimmed by 3 bases and V by 4 bases; bases with no gene match: 7. CDR3 in amino acids: CASSPLDREDTEAFF. The CDR3 DNA sequence: TGTGCCAGCAGCCCCTTGGACAGGGAGGACACTGAAGCTTTCTTT.

V and J are TRBV18 and TRBJ2-3, with 8 bases identical to TRBD1. With V trimmed by 5 bases and J by 1 base, 2 bases remained unmatched. Germline assignment: CDR1 KGHSH and CDR2 LQKENI. CDR3 size: 14 residues. The CDR3 coding sequence is TGTGCCAGCTCATCGACAGGGGGCACAGATACGCAGTATTTT. This sequence encodes CASSSTGGTDTQYF.

The chain employs TRBV7-2 and TRBJ2-7; the match to TRBD1 covers 10 bases. Trimming cost V 1 base and J 3 bases; bases outside gene matches: 15. The CDR3 extends over 19 amino acids. The V gene's germline CDR1 is SGHTA and CDR2 FQGNSA. The CDR3 DNA follows: TGTGCCAGCAGCTTAGGTTCCTGGACAGGGGGTGCTAACCTCTACGAGCAGTACTTC. This codes for CASSLGSWTGGANLYEQYF.

J is TRBJ1-2 and V is TRBV4-1, with 7 bases lining up with TRBD1. Germline CDR1 MGHRA, CDR2 YSYEKL. This CDR3 has 15 amino acids. Trimming cost V 6 bases and J 2 bases; bases outside gene matches: 9. The CDR3, as DNA: TGCGCCAGCAGGGCCGGGACAGCGGTGAACTATGGCTACACCTTC. Translated: CASRAGTAVNYGYTF.

The rearrangement joins TRBV5-4 to TRBJ1-2, with D tentatively TRBD1 (5 bases). V lost 0 bases and J 2 bases, leaving 11 bases between the germline ends. This CDR3 contains 15 residues. Germline CDR1 SGHNT, CDR2 YYREEE (reference sequence). The CDR3 nucleotides read TGTGCCAGCAGCTTGGAGGGGTCCGGCAACTATGGCTACACCTTC. It encodes CASSLEGSGNYGYTF.

The V call is TRBV11-2, the J call TRBJ1-1, with 12 bases identical to TRBD1. The CDR3 runs to 13 residues. CDR1 SGHAT and CDR2 FQNNGV come from the germline V gene. The J segment lost 9 bases and the V segment lost 1 base, leaving 0 bases of the junction unmatched. CDR3 loop: CASSLGDRGQAFF. For the CDR3, the DNA is TGTGCCAGCAGCTTAGGGGACAGGGGGCAAGCTTTCTTT.

On this clone itself: One junction end does not reproduce the germline sequence, and a read error may be involved. The chain uses TRBV7-3 and TRBJ2-7; weak D call: TRBD2 (6 bases). This CDR3 comprises 12 residues. Germline V CDR1 and CDR2: SGHTA, FQGTGA. This CDR3 is CASKRGSFEQYF. The DNA for the CDR3 is TGTGCCTCGAAACGGGGGTCCTTCGAGCAGTACTTC.

The gene calls are TRBV7-3 and TRBJ2-1; no reliable D call. In germline, CDR1 is SGHTA, CDR2 FQGTGA. The V gene lost 0 bases and the J gene lost 9 bases, with 12 bases spanning the gap. This CDR3 region has 14 residues. The CDR3 here is CASSLTESASEQFF. The CDR3 bases are TGTGCCAGCAGCTTAACGGAGTCCGCAAGTGAGCAGTTCTTC.

This clone was seen once. The V and J genes are TRBV10-3 and TRBJ1-5, with a weak D call TRBD1 (6 bases). Germline-derived CDR1 and CDR2 are ENHRY and SYGVKD. CDR3 length: 14 residues. Trimming took off 7 bases at V and 11 bases at J, with 21 bases between the two ends. The CDR3 protein is CAITEGGRGSSQHF. CDR3 sequence (DNA): TGTGCCATCACCGAGGGGGGGAGGGGATCATCCCAGCATTTT.

The chain uses TRBV3-1 (or the pseudogene TRBV3-2) and TRBJ2-3; D may be TRBD1 (5 bases). The ends were cut back, 3 bases at V and 0 bases at J, with 13 bases in the middle. Germline V gene lookup returns CDR1 LGHDT and CDR2 YNNKEL (reference sequence). This CDR3 has 16 residues. CDR3 region: CASSQEGVSSTDTQYF. DNA for the CDR3: TGTGCCAGCAGCCAGGAAGGGGTCTCTAGCACAGATACGCAGTATTTT.

The chain is built from TRBV28 and TRBJ2-1, with a possible D match to TRBD1 (6 bases). Trimming left V 5 bases short and J 7 bases short, with 12 bases between. Germline V CDR1 and CDR2: MDHEN, SYDVKM. The CDR3 runs 13 residues. The DNA for the CDR3 is TGTGCCAGCAGTCCCCCTGACAGGAATGAGCAGTTCTTC. Translation gives CASSPPDRNEQFF. The complete variable domain, with remaining parts taken from reference TRBV28 and TRBJ2-1, reads DVKVTQSSRYLVKRTGEKVFLECVQDMDHENMFWYRQDPGLGLRLIYFSYDVKMKEKGDIPEGYSVSREKKERFSLILESASTNQTSMYLCASSPPDRNEQFFGPGTRLTVL.

The gene calls are TRBV7-9 and TRBJ1-5; no clear D gene. The CDR3 extends over 14 amino acids. Per germline, CDR1 SEHNR and CDR2 FQNEAQ (reference sequence). V dropped 2 bases and J dropped 5 bases, with 10 bases sitting between them. The CDR3, as DNA: TGTGCCAGCAGCTTATATGGGCCCCATCAGCCCCAGCATTTT. Its protein is CASSLYGPHQPQHF.